A single sample is the source of the 13 T cell receptor beta chains below, sequenced in a study of cytomegalovirus exposure and HLA in healthy donors. Amplification used 60 Vbeta primers and 13 Jbeta primers. The repertoire was sequenced with immunoSEQ multiplex PCR; TCRdb's copy has only in-frame clones and lacks some. The sample has over 200,000 clones; about 85% are singletons. What was sequenced was PBMCs. Receptors originate from a human donor in good health.

As regards this clone: Other DNA sequences in this specimen translate into the identical CDR3. The chain couples TRBV6-5 to TRBJ2-7, with D possibly matching TRBD1 (7 bases). This CDR3 region has 15 residues. V gave up 0 bases and J gave up 4 bases, with 13 bases separating them. CDR1 is MNHEY, CDR2 SVGAGI, per germline. Here the CDR3 DNA reads TGTGCCAGCAGTTACTCGAGGCAGGGGGGATACGAGCAGTACTTC. Its translation is CASSYSRQGGYEQYF.

In this sample, this clone turned up once. The CDR3 nucleotides are TGTGCCAGCAGTCCTCAGGGGTCTCCCTACGAGCAGTACTTC. Protein sequence: CASSPQGSPYEQYF. The chain employs TRBV25-1 and TRBJ2-7; tentative D call: TRBD1 (6 bases). The CDR3 contains 14 residues. CDR1 MGHDK and CDR2 SYGVNS come from the germline V gene. The ends were cut back, 5 bases at V and 2 bases at J, with 13 bases in the middle.

The gene calls are TRBV27 and TRBJ2-1; TRBD2 is a possible D gene (5 bases). V lost 4 bases and J 8 bases, leaving 15 bases between the germline ends. CDR1 and CDR2 (germline): MNHEY, SMNVEV (reference sequence). The CDR3 has 14 amino acids. The CDR3 sequence is CASSYSAPGYEQFF. DNA of the CDR3: TGTGCCAGCAGTTATAGCGCTCCGGGATATGAGCAGTTCTTC.

The V and J genes are TRBV5-1 and TRBJ1-4, with 8 bases identical to TRBD1. Germline values: CDR1 SGHRS, CDR2 YFSETQ. This CDR3 region has 18 residues. Trimming took 4 bases from V and 7 from J; bases not matched to a gene: 18. CDR3 sequence: CASSPGDRGGVLGEKLFF. CDR3 DNA sequence: TGCGCCAGCAGCCCCGGCGACAGGGGAGGCGTGTTGGGTGAAAAACTGTTTTTT.

V usage is TRBV6-5 and J usage is TRBJ2-7; TRBD2 agrees at 9 bases. Trimming removed 4 bases from V and 5 bases from J; junction bases left unmatched: 6. Germline CDR1 is MNHEY and CDR2 is SVGAGI. This CDR3 is built from 14 residues. The CDR3 DNA follows: TGTGCCAGCAGTTGGGGCGGGAGGGCCGACGAGCAGTACTTC. As protein: CASSWGGRADEQYF.

Concerning this clone: The same CDR3 also results from other DNA sequences found in this sample. The chain employs TRBV29-1 and TRBJ1-1; no firm D call. Trimming left V 5 bases short and J 1 base short, with 5 bases between. The CDR3 has 11 residues. Looked up from germline, CDR1 is SQVTM and CDR2 is ANQGSEA. Here the CDR3 reads CSVRGNTEAFF. The CDR3 bases are TGCAGCGTTCGGGGGAACACTGAAGCTTTCTTT.

This chain connects TRBV6-4 to TRBJ1-5; tentative D call: TRBD1 (5 bases). In germline, CDR1 is MRHNA, CDR2 SNTAGT. The V end lost 4 bases, the J end lost 6 bases, and 13 bases lay between the germline ends. The CDR3 is made up of 14 amino acids. CDR3 sequence: CASSGGGGGQPQHF. In DNA form, the CDR3 reads TGTGCCAGCAGTGGGGGTGGGGGGGGTCAGCCCCAGCATTTT.

The chain recombines TRBV29-1 with TRBJ1-1, with 8 bases identical to TRBD1. CDR3 length: 14 amino acids. V lost 3 bases to trimming and J lost 2 bases; unmatched junction nucleotides: 5. Germline V lookup: CDR1 SQVTM, CDR2 ANQGSEA. Here the CDR3 reads CSVDRTGINTEAFF. The CDR3 nucleotides read TGCAGCGTTGACCGGACAGGGATAAACACTGAAGCTTTCTTT.

The chain carries TRBV19 and TRBJ1-1, with D perhaps matching TRBD1 (6 bases). This CDR3 is 18 amino acids long. Germline V gene sequence: CDR1 LNHDA, CDR2 SQIVND (reference sequence). With 4 bases removed from V and 3 bases from J, the gap between germline ends came to 24 bases. This CDR3 is CASSTVTVTGAGDTEAFF. The DNA for the CDR3 is TGTGCCAGTAGTACGGTAACGGTGACAGGCGCTGGGGACACTGAAGCTTTCTTT.

The chain is built from TRBV5-1 and TRBJ2-5, with TRBD2 matching over 12 bases. The DNA end favors TRBJ2-7, so the J call may be wrong. From germline, CDR1 is SGHRS and CDR2 YFSETQ. The CDR3 sequence is 18 residues long. In nucleotides, the CDR3 is TGCGCCAGCAGTCCGGGACTAGCGGGCCTTCGGAAGACCTACGAGCAGTACTTC. Its translation: CASSPGLAGLRKTYEQYF.

The genes are TRBV7-3 and TRBJ2-5, with a weak D call TRBD2 (6 bases). V was cut by 5 bases and J by 0 bases, with 7 bases left in between. Germline V lookup: CDR1 SGHTA, CDR2 FQGTGA. The CDR3 is 13 residues long. The CDR3 DNA follows: TGTGCCAGCAGCCGCGGGGACCAAGAGACCCAGTACTTC. Amino acids: CASSRGDQETQYF.

This rearrangement joins TRBV9 to TRBJ1-1; a weak D match, TRBD1 (6 bases). Germline V gives CDR1 SGDLS, CDR2 YYNGEE. With 4 bases removed from V and 5 bases from J, the gap between germline ends came to 15 bases. The CDR3 runs to 14 residues. CDR3 region: CASSSQFQGTEAFF. The CDR3, as DNA: TGTGCCAGCAGCTCTCAATTTCAGGGGACTGAAGCTTTCTTT.

The chain has TRBV4-1 and TRBJ1-1, with 7 bases lining up with TRBD1. The CDR3 consists of 15 residues. Germline CDR1 is MGHRA and CDR2 is YSYEKL. V trimming: 0 bases; J trimming: 4 bases; junction bases outside the gene matches: 5. CDR3: CASSQEGGQVTEAFF. As DNA, the CDR3 is TGCGCCAGCAGCCAAGAAGGGGGCCAAGTCACTGAAGCTTTCTTT.